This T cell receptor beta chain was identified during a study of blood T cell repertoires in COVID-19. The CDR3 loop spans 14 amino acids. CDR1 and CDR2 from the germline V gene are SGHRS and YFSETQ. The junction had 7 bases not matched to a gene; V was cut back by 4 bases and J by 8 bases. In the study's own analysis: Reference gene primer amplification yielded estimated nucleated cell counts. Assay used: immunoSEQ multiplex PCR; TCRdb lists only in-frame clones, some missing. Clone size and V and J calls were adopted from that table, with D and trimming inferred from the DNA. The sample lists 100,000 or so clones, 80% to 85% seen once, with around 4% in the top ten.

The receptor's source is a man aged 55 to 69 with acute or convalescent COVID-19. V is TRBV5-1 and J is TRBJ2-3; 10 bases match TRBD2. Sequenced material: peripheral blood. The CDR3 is CASSPGLAEATQYF. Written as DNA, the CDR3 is TGCGCCAGCAGCCCAGGACTAGCGGAAGCTACGCAGTATTTT.